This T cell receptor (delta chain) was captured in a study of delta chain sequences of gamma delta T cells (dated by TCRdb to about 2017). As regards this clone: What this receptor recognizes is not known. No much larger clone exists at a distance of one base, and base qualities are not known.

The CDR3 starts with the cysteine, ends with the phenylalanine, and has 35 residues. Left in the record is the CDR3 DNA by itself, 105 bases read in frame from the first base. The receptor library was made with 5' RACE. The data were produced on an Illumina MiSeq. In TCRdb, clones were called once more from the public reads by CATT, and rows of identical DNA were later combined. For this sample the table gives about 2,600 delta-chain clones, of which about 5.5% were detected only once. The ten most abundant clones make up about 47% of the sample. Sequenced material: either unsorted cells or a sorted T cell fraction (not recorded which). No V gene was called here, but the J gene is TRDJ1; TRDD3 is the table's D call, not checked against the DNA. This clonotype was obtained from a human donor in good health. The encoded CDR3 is CSGINAESALFGSWGIYRRVLGDTRTRGYTDKLIF. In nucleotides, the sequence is TGCAGTGGTATCAACGCAGAGTCAGCTCTATTTGGGTCTTGGGGGATATATAGAAGAGTACTGGGGGATACGAGGACCAGGGGATACACCGATAAACTCATCTTT.